This T cell receptor beta chain was sequenced in a study of cytomegalovirus exposure and HLA in healthy donors (dated by TCRdb to the late 2010s). Study-level background: A later analysis indicated that the 90 to 150 validation repertoires were generated on the platform also employed for the 600 to 750 repertoires of the first cohort. To predict cytomegalovirus infection status, the study brought together high-throughput TCR immunosequencing, statistical association of individual TCRs with disease status, and machine learning. The study aimed to test whether signatures of past pathogen exposure could be identified by cataloging public T cell receptors. Along with the roughly 670-subject first cohort, a separate validation cohort of more than 90 different subjects was used.

In the germline V gene, CDR1 corresponds to SGHVS and CDR2 to FQNEAQ. The CDR3 numbers 14 residues from cysteine through phenylalanine. Here the CDR3 DNA is all that survives: 42 bases in frame from base 1. A distance of 12 bases separates the germline ends of V and J, which lose 0 bases and 9 bases respectively. The donors were included in the validation cohort of 90 to 150 subjects, a group kept apart from the roughly 700-subject first cohort. The method was the immunoSEQ multiplex PCR assay. In the authors' own workflow: A statistical classification framework was built for diagnosing cytomegalovirus status from the catalog of TCR beta chain sequences. TCRdb carries this immuneACCESS record with in-frame sequences only. Its versions omit some clonotypes, under half of them owing to an unresolved V gene in the studies checked, with the rest unexplained. That table is the source of V, J and clone size, and D and trimming were worked out from the DNA. The sample yields approximately 160,000 clones; about nine tenths were counted once. The ten top clones hold about 6% of the sample.

Of note for this clone: Its binding antigen is unknown. No base quality information exists; no much larger clone differs at one position.

General study outcomes and caveats: A total of 150 or so TCR beta chains were listed by the study as associated with cytomegalovirus. A later analysis lacked HLA typing for the validation cohort, so it scored co-occurrence in that cohort across all 110 or so repertoires. In vitro tests confirmed that a few of the cytomegalovirus-associated TCR beta chains recognize cytomegalovirus antigens. A later analysis found that TCRs clustered in the first cohort also tended to co-occur in the roughly 120 validation repertoires, with 90% to 95% of cluster scores above 0. Cytomegalovirus status was reported to be diagnosed by the classifier with high specificity and sensitivity in both the original and validation cohorts. Most TCR sequences were observed very rarely across donors, whereas some public TCRs were present in many individuals. The authors suggested that the approach could potentially be generalized to other disease states and immunological phenotypes.

Sequenced: PBMCs. The chain was built from TRBV7-8 and TRBJ2-1, and TRBD1 may be the D gene, going by 6 matching bases. This receptor was taken from a woman aged 30 to 39 in good health and CMV-seronegative. The CDR3 region: CASSLAEGVAEQFF. The DNA is as follows: TGTGCCAGCAGCTTAGCCGAGGGGGTCGCTGAGCAGTTCTTC.